This T cell receptor beta chain is drawn from a study of blood T cells in healthy people across ages. Across the study: Template switching retrieved approximately one barcoded beta molecule for each two T cells.

Next came a second PCR, run for about 7 to 12 cycles, which used a sample-barcoded 5' primer along with a J-beta primer mix. MiXCR, applied by TCRdb to the 5' RACE reads, yields one record per CDR3 protein. The sample has some 640,000 distinct CDR3 sequences; 25% to 35% are singletons. The CDR3 totals 17 residues. V was clipped by 0 bases and J by 0 bases, with 14 bases between them. Germline assignment: CDR1 DFQATT and CDR2 SNEGSKA (reference sequence). The individuals who served as donors were healthy Caucasians living in Russia, aged roughly 6 to 95. The clonotype comes from a woman at least 80 years old in good health. The chain combines TRBV20-1 with TRBJ1-4; possible D gene TRBD1, 6 bases. The sample consisted of blood. The CDR3 sequence: CSARDPWDTATNEKLFF. CDR3 DNA: TGCAGTGCTAGAGACCCGTGGGACACTGCAACTAATGAAAAACTGTTTTTT.